One sample yielded the 9 T cell receptor beta chains listed below, sequenced in a study of OX40 agonist ivuxolimab in advanced cancers. The data were produced by immunoSEQ multiplex PCR, yet TCRdb's version contains in-frame clones alone and is incomplete. The top ten hold less than 0.4% of the sample, which has around 100,000 clones, around nine tenths seen once. Sample: CD4+ or CD8+ T cells sorted from blood, taken in a trial of the OX40 agonist ivuxolimab. These receptors were taken from an adult with an advanced solid tumor such as melanoma, head and neck, liver or kidney cancer.

The V and J genes are TRBV5-4 and TRBJ2-5; 8 bases fit TRBD2. The last part of the DNA fits TRBJ2-7 better; the J call may be wrong. CDR1 SGHNT and CDR2 YYREEE come from the germline V gene (reference sequence). This CDR3 is 15 amino acids long. The DNA for the CDR3 is TGTGCCAGCAGCCCAGGGACTAGATTACCCTACGAGCAGTACTTC. It specifies CASSPGTRLPYEQYF.

This chain uses TRBV18 with TRBJ2-6, with 7 bases fitting TRBD1. Germline V gives CDR1 KGHSH, CDR2 LQKENI. The CDR3 runs to 18 residues. Trimming removed 1 base from V and 0 bases from J; junction bases left unmatched: 6. In DNA, the CDR3 is TGTGCCAGCTCACCACTGGGACAGCAGAGCTCTGGGGCCAACGTCCTGACTTTC. This gives the protein CASSPLGQQSSGANVLTF.

This chain uses TRBV15 with TRBJ2-1; 9 bases are shared with TRBD2. Germline CDR1 and CDR2: LNHNV and YYDKDF (reference sequence). The CDR3 runs 13 residues. The ends lost 5 bases at V and 10 bases at J; junction bases unmatched: 6. For the CDR3, the DNA is TGTGCCACCAGCCGCGGGAGGGGGTTCGAGCAGTTCTTC. Translating gives CATSRGRGFEQFF.

This clone has a single count. V gene TRBV6-1 combines with J gene TRBJ1-1, with 12 bases matching TRBD1. The length of the CDR3 is 19 residues. Germline CDR1 reads MNHNS; CDR2 reads SASEGT. V trimming: 4 bases; J trimming: 6 bases; junction bases outside the gene matches: 18. CDR3 amino acids: CASSVWEPGQGAWVPEAFF. The CDR3 nucleotides read TGTGCCAGCAGTGTTTGGGAACCGGGACAGGGGGCGTGGGTACCTGAAGCTTTCTTT.

This chain uses TRBV28 with TRBJ2-1; 8 bases agree with TRBD2. This CDR3 spans 16 amino acids. The ends lost 7 bases at V and 4 bases at J; junction bases unmatched: 12. CDR1 MDHEN and CDR2 SYDVKM come from the germline V gene. CDR3 coding DNA: TGTGCCAGCACCAGCGGGAGAGAAAGGGGGTACAATGAGCAGTTCTTC. This encodes CASTSGRERGYNEQFF.

The CDR3 DNA follows: TGTGCCAGCAGGATGGACAGAACATATAGCAATCAGCCCCAGCATTTT. This translates into CASRMDRTYSNQPQHF. This chain uses TRBV28 with TRBJ1-5, with D possibly matching TRBD1 (6 bases). V was pared by 6 bases and J by 0 bases, with 15 bases between. The length of the CDR3 is 16 residues. The germline gives CDR1 MDHEN, CDR2 SYDVKM.

This chain links TRBV7-2 with TRBJ1-1, with no clear D. Germline V gives CDR1 SGHTA, CDR2 FQGNSA. This CDR3 region has 15 residues. Between the trimmed V and J ends, which lost 1 base and 1 base, there was a span of 10 bases. CDR3 sequence reads: CASSLDLSWNTEAFF. Written as DNA, the CDR3 is TGTGCCAGCAGCTTAGATCTCAGCTGGAACACTGAAGCTTTCTTT.

The chain's CDR3 is CASSYFGLYGYTF. CDR3 nucleotide sequence: TGTGCCAGCAGTTACTTCGGTCTCTATGGCTACACCTTC. This sequence joins TRBV6-5 and TRBJ1-2, with D unresolved. Trimming stripped 1 base from V and 4 bases from J, with 7 bases between. The CDR3 totals 13 residues. Germline V gene lookup returns CDR1 MNHEY and CDR2 SVGAGI.

This clone is classed as medium-sized. Within the sample, other DNA sequences also encode this same CDR3. This chain connects TRBV28 to TRBJ1-2; D is unresolved. The V end was cut by 2 bases, the J end by 2 bases, with 6 bases between. Germline CDR1 MDHEN, CDR2 SYDVKM. CDR3 length: 13 amino acids. As DNA, the CDR3 is TGTGCCAGCAGTTTAACGGGGAACTATGGCTACACCTTC. Translated: CASSLTGNYGYTF.